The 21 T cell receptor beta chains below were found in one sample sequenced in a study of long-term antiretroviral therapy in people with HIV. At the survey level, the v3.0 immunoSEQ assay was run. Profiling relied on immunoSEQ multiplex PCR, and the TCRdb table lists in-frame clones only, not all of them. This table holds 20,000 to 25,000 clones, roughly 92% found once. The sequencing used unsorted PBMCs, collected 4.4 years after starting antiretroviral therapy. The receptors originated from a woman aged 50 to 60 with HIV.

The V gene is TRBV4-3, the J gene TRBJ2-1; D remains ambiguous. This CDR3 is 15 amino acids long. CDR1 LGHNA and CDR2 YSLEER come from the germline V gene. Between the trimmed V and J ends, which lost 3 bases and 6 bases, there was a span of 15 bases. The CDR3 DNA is TGCGCCAGCAGCCAGGACCAGCTGGGTCTCAATGAGCAGTTCTTC. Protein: CASSQDQLGLNEQFF.

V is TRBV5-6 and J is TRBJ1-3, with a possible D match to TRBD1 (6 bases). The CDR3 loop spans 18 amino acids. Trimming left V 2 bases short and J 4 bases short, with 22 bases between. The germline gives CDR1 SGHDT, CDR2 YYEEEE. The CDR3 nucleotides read TGTGCCAGCAGCTTAACCTACGCCCGCCGGACAGACGGAAACACCATATATTTT. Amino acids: CASSLTYARRTDGNTIYF.

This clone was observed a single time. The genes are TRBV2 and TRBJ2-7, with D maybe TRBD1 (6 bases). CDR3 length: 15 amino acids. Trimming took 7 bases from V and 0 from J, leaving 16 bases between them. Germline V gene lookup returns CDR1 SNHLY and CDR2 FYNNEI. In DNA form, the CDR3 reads TGTGCCAGCATGCTACCGGGACAAAGCTCCTACGAGCAGTACTTC. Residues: CASMLPGQSSYEQYF. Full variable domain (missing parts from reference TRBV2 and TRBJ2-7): EPEVTQTPSHQVTQMGQEVILRCVPISNHLYFYWYRQILGQKVEFLVSFYNNEISEKSEIFDDQFSVERPDGSNFTLKIRSTKLEDSAMYFCASMLPGQSSYEQYFGPGTRLTVT.

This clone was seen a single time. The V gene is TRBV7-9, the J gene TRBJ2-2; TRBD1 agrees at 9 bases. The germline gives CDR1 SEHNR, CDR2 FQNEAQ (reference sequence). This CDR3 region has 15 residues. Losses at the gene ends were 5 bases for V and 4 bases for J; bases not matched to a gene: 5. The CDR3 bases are TGTGCCAGCAGCACGACAGGGGGGGCCACCGGGGAGCTGTTTTTT. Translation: CASSTTGGATGELFF.

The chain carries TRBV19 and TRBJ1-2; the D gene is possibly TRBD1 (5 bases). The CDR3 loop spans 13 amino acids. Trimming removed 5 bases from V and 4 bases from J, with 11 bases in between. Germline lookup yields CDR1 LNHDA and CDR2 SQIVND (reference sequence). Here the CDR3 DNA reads TGTGCCAGTAGTCTGAGGGGCTTCTATGGCTACACCTTC. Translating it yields CASSLRGFYGYTF.

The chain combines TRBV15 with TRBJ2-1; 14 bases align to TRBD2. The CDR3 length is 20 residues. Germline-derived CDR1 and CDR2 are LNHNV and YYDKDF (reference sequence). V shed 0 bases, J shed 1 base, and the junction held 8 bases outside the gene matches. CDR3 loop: CATSRDRRTSGGRSYNEQFF. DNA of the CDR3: TGTGCCACCAGCAGAGATCGCAGGACTAGCGGGGGGAGGTCCTACAATGAGCAGTTCTTC.

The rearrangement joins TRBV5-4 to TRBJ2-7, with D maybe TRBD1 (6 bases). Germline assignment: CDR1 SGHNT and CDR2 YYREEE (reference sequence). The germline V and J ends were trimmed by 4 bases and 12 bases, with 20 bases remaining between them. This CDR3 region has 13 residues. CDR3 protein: CASSQGRQVERYF. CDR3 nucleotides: TGTGCCAGCAGCCAAGGTCGACAGGTTGAACGGTACTTC.

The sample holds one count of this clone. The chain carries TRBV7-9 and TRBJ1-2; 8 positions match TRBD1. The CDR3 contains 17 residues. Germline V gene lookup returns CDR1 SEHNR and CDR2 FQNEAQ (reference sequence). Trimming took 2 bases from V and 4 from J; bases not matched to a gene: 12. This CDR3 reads CASSLSDRATTIYGYTF. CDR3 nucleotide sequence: TGTGCCAGCAGCTTATCGGACAGGGCTACAACCATCTATGGCTACACCTTC.

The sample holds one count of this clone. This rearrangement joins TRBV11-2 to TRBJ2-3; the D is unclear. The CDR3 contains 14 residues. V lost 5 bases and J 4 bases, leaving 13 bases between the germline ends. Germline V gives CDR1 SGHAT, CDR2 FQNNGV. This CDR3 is CASSLVRPPDTQYF. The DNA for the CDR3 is TGTGCCAGCAGCCTTGTTCGGCCCCCAGATACGCAGTATTTT.

The CDR3 is CASSLGGTTNTDTQYF. CDR3 nucleotides: TGTGCCAGCAGCTTAGGCGGGACAACCAACACAGATACGCAGTATTTT. The chain recombines TRBV7-2 with TRBJ2-3; perhaps D is TRBD1 or TRBD2 (6 bases each). This CDR3 is built from 16 residues. The germline gives CDR1 SGHTA, CDR2 FQGNSA. Trimming removed 1 base at V and 2 bases at J, with 13 bases between.

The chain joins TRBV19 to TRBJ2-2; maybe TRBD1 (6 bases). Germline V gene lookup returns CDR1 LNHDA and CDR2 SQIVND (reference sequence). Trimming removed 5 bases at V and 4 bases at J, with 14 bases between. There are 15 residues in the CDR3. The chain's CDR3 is CASSPQTGFTGELFF. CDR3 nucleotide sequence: TGTGCCAGTAGTCCCCAGACAGGATTCACCGGGGAGCTGTTTTTT.

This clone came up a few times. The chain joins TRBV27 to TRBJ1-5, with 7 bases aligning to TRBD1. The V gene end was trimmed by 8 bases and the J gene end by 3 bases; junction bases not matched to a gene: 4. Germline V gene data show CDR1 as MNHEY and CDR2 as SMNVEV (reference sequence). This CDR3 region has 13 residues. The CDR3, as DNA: TGTGCCAGCCGACAGGGTTACAATCAGCCCCAGCATTTT. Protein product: CASRQGYNQPQHF.

The CDR3 reads CASSNLGVAGLGTEAFF. DNA of the CDR3: TGTGCCAGCAGCAATTTAGGAGTGGCGGGGTTGGGGACTGAAGCTTTCTTT. V is TRBV21-1 and J is TRBJ1-1. TRBV21-1 corresponds to a pseudogene. This CDR3 spans 17 amino acids.

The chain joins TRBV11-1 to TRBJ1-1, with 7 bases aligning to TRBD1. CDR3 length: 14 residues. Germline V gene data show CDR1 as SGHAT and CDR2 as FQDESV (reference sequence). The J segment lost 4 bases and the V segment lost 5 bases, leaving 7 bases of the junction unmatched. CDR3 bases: TGTGCCAGCAGCGTGCACAGGGGTAGCACTGAAGCTTTCTTT. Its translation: CASSVHRGSTEAFF.

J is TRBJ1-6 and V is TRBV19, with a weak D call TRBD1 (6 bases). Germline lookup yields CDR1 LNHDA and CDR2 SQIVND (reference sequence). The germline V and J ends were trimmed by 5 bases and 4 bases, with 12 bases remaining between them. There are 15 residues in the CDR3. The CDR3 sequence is CASSGSTGYNSPLHF. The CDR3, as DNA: TGTGCCAGTAGTGGGAGCACAGGGTATAATTCACCCCTCCACTTT.

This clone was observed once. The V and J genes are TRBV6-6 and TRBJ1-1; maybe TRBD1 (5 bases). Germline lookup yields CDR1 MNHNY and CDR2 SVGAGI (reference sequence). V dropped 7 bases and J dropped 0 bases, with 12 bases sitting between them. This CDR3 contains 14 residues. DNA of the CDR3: TGTGCCAGCATTTTACAGGCCATGAACACTGAAGCTTTCTTT. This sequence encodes CASILQAMNTEAFF.

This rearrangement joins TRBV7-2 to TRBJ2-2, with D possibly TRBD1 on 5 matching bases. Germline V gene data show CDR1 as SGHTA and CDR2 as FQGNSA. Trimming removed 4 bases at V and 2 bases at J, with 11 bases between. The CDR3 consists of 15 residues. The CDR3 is CASSSGSFNTGELFF. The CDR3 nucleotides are TGTGCCAGCAGCTCAGGGTCATTTAACACCGGGGAGCTGTTTTTT.

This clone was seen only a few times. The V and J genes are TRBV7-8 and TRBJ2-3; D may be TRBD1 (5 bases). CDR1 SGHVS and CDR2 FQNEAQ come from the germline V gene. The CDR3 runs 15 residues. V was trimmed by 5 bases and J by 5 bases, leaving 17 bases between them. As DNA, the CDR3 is TGTGCCAGCAGCCGGGTGTGGGGCCGAGGAGATACGCAGTATTTT. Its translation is CASSRVWGRGDTQYF.

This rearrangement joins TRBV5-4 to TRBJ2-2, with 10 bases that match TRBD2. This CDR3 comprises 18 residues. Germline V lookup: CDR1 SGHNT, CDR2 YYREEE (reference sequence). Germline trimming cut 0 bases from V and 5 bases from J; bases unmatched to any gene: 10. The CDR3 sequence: CASSLEPIAGGVTGELFF. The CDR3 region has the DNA TGTGCCAGCAGCTTGGAGCCAATAGCGGGGGGAGTAACCGGGGAGCTGTTTTTT.

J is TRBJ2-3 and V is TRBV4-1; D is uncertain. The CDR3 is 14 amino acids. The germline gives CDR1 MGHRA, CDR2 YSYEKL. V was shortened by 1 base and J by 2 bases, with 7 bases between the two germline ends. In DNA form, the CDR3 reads TGCGCCAGCAGCCAAGTGGCCTTCACAGATACGCAGTATTTT. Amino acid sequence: CASSQVAFTDTQYF.

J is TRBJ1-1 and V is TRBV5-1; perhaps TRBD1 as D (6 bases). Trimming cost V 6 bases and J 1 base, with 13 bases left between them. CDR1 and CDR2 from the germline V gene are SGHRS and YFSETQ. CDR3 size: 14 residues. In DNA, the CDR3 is TGCGCCAGCACCTCAACGGGACAGAACACTGAAGCTTTCTTT. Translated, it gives CASTSTGQNTEAFF.